This T cell receptor (beta chain) was profiled in a study of Tregs in tolerant kidney transplant recipients. Notes on the study in general: Nucleotide sequences could not be compared across some patients' samples due to primer changes.

The CDR3 has 15 residues. CDR1 and CDR2 (germline): MNHEY, SVGEGT. With respect to this clone: Its antigen is not known. The read halts 3 residues ahead of the CDR3 end, with the missing end drawn from the germline J gene.

Profiling relied on immunoSEQ multiplex PCR, and the TCRdb table lists in-frame clones only, not all of them. This sample's table reports about 23,000 clones. The nonmyeloablative bone marrow transplants came from related graft donors, with transient mixed chimerism. CD4+CD25+CD127- Tregs, CD4+CD25- non-Tregs, CD4 and CD8 cells were sorted. The receptor was derived from a human patient who received a combined kidney and bone marrow transplant. A subset of T cells may come from the graft donor. This specimen consisted of CD4+ T cells from blood (PBMCs), obtained 6 months after the transplant. The chain joins TRBV6-2 or TRBV6-3 to TRBJ1-2; D remains ambiguous. The CDR3 DNA, read in part, is TGTGCCAGCAGTTACGTCCAGATCGCCCATGAGGGC. Translating it yields CASSYVQIAHEG. The CDR3, in full, reads CASSYVQIAHEGYTF.